Sequencing of this TCR beta chain was carried out in a study of blood T cell repertoires in COVID-19. Study details: The study drew acute and convalescent COVID-19 samples from the United States, Italy and Spain. Sources were T cells, B-cell-depleted T cells, or PBMCs; the material itself was cDNA or gDNA.

The CDR3 is 11 amino acids. V lost 2 bases and J 9 bases, leaving 8 bases between the germline ends. Germline V lookup: CDR1 SGHTA, CDR2 FQGNSA. In the original processing: How many nucleated cells were present was estimated from reference gene primer amplification. Produced via immunoSEQ multiplex PCR; TCRdb's table is partial and in-frame only. V and J calls and clone size are those listed in that table; D and trimming were worked out from the DNA. The table includes some 250,000 clones, roughly 77% detected once. The clonotype was recovered from a woman older than 75 with acute or convalescent COVID-19. The sample was peripheral blood. The rearrangement uses TRBV7-2 and TRBJ2-7; D unclear. The CDR3 protein is CASSLSYRQYF. CDR3 bases: TGTGCCAGCAGCTTATCGTACAGGCAGTACTTC.